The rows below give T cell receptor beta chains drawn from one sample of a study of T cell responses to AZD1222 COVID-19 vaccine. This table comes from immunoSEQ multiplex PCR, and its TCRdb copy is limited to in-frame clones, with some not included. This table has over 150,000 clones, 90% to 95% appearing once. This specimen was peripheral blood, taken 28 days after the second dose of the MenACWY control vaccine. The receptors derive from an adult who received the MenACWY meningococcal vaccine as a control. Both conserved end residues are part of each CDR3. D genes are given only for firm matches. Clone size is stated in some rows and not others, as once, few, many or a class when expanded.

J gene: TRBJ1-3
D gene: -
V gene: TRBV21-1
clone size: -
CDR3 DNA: TGTGCCAGCAGCGGGGGCGCGGATGGAAACACCATATATTTT
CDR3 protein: CASSGGADGNTIYF

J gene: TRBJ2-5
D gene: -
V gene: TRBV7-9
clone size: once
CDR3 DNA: TGTGCCAGCAGCACCCGACTACTAAAGGCCAAAGAGACCCAGTACTTC
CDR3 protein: CASSTRLLKAKETQYF

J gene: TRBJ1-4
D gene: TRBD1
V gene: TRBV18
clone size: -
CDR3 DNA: TGTGCCAGCTCCGAATCCGGGACAGGGAATGAAAAACTGTTTTTT
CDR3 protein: CASSESGTGNEKLFF

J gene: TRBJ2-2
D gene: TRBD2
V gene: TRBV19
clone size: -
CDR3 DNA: TGTGCCAGTAGTAGGCCCCGACTAGCGGGGGGTCGGGACACCGGGGAGCTGTTTTTT
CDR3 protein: CASSRPRLAGGRDTGELFF

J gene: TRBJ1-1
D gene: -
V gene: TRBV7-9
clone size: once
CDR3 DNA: TGTGCCAGCAGCTTAGCTAGGGGAGCGGGAACTGAAGCTTTCTTT
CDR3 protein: CASSLARGAGTEAFF

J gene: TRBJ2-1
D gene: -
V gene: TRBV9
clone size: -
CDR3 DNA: TGTGCCAGCAGCGTCCGGGGGGCCTCCTACAATGAGCAGTTCTTC
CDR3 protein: CASSVRGASYNEQFF

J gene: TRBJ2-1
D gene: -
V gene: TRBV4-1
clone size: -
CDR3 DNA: TGCGCCAGCAGCCCTGAGGGAGGGGGGGCGGCCTACAATGAGCAGTTCTTC
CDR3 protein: CASSPEGGGAAYNEQFF

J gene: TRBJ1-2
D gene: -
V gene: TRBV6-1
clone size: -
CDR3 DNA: TGTGCCAGCAGTGAAGCTTTGTGGGGGGGCTATGGCTACACCTTC
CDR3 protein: CASSEALWGGYGYTF

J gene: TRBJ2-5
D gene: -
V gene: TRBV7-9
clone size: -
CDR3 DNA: TGTGCCAGCAGCCGCCAAGAGGTCGAGACCCAGTACTTC
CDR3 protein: CASSRQEVETQYF

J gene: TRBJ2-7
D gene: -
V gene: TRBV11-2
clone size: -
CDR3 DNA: TGTGCCAGCAGTTTTCAGGGGGGACCCAACGAGCAGTACTTC
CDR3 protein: CASSFQGGPNEQYF

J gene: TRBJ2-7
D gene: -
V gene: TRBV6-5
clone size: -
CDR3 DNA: TGTGCCAGCAGTCTTTCGGGAGCAGGGGAGCAGTACTTC
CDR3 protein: CASSLSGAGEQYF

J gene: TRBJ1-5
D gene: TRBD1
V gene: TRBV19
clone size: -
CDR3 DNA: TGTGCCAGTAGTCCAGGACAGGGGGCTAGGAAGACCCAGCATTTT
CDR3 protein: CASSPGQGARKTQHF

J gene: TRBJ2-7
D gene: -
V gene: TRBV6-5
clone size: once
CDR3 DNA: TGTGCCAGCAGTTCTCCCCGCGCCTCCTACGAGCAGTACTTC
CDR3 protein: CASSSPRASYEQYF

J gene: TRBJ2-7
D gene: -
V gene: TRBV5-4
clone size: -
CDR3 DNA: TGTGCCAGCAGCTTTGAGTTGAGCTCCTACGAGCAGTACTTC
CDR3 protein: CASSFELSSYEQYF

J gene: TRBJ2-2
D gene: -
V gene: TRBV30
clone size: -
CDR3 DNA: TGTGCCTGGATGGCAGATTTGAGTTATACCGGGGAGCTGTTTTTT
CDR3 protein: CAWMADLSYTGELFF

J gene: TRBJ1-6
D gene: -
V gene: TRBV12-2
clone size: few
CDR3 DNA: TGTGCAAGTCGGCCCGGGACAGGGAGTTTCCTGTCCTATAATTCACCCCTCCACTTT
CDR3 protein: CASRPGTGSFLSYNSPLHF

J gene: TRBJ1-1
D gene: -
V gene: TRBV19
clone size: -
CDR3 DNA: TGTGCCAGTAGTATAGTAGGGCAGCCAAACACTGAAGCTTTCTTT
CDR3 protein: CASSIVGQPNTEAFF

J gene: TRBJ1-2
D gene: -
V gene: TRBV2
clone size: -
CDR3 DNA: TGTGCCAGCAGTGAGACACAGTACACCTCTGGCTACACCTTC
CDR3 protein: CASSETQYTSGYTF

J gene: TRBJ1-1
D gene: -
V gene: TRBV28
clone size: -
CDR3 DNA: TGTGCCAGCAGCCAGGTCCGTGAAGCTTTCTTT
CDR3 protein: CASSQVREAFF

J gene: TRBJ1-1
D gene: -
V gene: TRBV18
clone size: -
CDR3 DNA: TGTGCCAGCTCCCCTCGGATGGCAGCGGGAAACACTGAAGCTTTCTTT
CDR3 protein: CASSPRMAAGNTEAFF

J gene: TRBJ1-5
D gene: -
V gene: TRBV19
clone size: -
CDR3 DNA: TGTGCCAGTAGTATGGAGGAGAATCAGCCCCAGCATTTT
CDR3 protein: CASSMEENQPQHF

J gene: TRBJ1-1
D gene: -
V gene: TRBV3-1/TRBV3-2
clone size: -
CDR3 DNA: TGTGCCAGCAGCCCGCTTTCGGGTAACACTGAAGCTTTCTTT
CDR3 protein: CASSPLSGNTEAFF

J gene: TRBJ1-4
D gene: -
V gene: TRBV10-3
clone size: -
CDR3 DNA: TGTGCCACCTCTTCGGGGGGGGATAATGAAAAACTGTTTTTT
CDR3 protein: CATSSGGDNEKLFF

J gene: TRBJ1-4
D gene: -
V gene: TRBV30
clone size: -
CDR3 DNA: TGTGCCTGGTCCCTAGGACGGGGACACTTTGAAAAACTGTTTTTT
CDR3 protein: CAWSLGRGHFEKLFF

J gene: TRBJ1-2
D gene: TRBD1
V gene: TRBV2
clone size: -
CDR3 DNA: TGTGCCAGCAGTGAACCGGGACAGGGGGCGGAGGGCTACACCTTC
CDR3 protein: CASSEPGQGAEGYTF

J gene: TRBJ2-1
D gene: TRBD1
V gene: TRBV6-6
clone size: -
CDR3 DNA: TGTGCCAGCAGTTACGGCCGGGACAGGGGCAATGAGCAGTTCTTC
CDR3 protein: CASSYGRDRGNEQFF

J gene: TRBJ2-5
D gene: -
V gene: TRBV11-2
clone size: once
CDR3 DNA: TGTGCCAGCAGCTTAGGGTCCAGGGGCGGGGAGACCCAGTACTTC
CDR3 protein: CASSLGSRGGETQYF

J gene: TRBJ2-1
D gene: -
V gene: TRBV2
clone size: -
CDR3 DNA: TGTGCCAGCAGAGACATCCGTGACAATGAGCAGTTCTTC
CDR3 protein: CASRDIRDNEQFF

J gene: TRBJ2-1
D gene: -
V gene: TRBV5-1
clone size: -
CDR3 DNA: TGCGCCAGCAGCTCACCTTCCTACAATGAGCAGTTCTTC
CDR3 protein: CASSSPSYNEQFF